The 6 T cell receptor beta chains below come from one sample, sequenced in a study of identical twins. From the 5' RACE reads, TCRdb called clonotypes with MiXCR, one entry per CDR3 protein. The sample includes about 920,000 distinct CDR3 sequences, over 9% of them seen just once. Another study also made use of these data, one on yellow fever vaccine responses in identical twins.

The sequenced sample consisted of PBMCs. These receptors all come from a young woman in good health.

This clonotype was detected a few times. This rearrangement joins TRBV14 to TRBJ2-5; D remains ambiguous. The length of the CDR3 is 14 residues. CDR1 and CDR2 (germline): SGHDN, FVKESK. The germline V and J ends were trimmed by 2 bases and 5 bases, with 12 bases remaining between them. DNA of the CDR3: TGTGCCAGCAGCCAACAAGGCCCGCCGGAGACCCAGTACTTC. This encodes CASSQQGPPETQYF.

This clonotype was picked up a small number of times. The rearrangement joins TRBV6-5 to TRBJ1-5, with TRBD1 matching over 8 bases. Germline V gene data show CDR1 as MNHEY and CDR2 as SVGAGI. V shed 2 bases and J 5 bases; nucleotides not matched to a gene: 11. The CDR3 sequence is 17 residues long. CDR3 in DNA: TGTGCCAGCAGTTACGCGGCCGGGACAGGTTTTCATCAGCCCCAGCATTTT. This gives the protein CASSYAAGTGFHQPQHF.

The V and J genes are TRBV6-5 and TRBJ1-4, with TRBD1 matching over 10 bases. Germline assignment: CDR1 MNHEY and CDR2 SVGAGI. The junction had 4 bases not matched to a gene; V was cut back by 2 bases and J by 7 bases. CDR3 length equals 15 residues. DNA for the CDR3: TGTGCCAGCAGTTACACGACAGGGGGCCCTGAAAAACTGTTTTTT. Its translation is CASSYTTGGPEKLFF.

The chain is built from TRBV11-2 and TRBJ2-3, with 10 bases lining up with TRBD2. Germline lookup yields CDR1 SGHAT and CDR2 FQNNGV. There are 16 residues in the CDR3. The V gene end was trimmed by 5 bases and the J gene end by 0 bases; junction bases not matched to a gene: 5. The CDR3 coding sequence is TGTGCCAGCAGCGACCCTAGCGGGAGAAGCACAGATACGCAGTATTTT. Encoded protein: CASSDPSGRSTDTQYF.

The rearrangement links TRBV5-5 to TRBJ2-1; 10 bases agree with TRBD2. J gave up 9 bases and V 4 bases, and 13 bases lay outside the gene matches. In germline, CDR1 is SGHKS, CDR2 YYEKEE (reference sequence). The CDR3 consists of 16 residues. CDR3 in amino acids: CASSLDSGGARVEQFF. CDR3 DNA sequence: TGTGCCAGCAGCCTCGACAGCGGGGGGGCCCGAGTTGAGCAGTTCTTC.

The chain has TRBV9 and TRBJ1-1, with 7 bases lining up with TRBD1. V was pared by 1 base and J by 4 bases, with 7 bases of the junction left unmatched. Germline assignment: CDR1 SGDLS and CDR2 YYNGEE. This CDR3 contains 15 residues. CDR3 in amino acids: CASSVNTGVGTEAFF. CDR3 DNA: TGTGCCAGCAGCGTAAACACAGGGGTGGGCACTGAAGCTTTCTTT.